This TCR beta chain was obtained from a study of T cells after posttransplantation cyclophosphamide. General study results and limits: Later blood repertoires were often dominated by clones from the donor CD8+ memory compartment.

The repertoire was sequenced with immunoSEQ multiplex PCR; TCRdb's copy has only in-frame clones and lacks some. The sample yields tens of thousands of clones, without any singletons. This clone was counted many times. No antigen is known for it. The specimen sequenced was PBMCs. The TCR originated in a man aged 35-49 years in good health, CMV-negative, and a related stem cell transplant donor.

CDR3 sequence reads: CASSRGHTGELFF. In DNA form, the CDR3 reads TGTGCCAGCAGCCGCGGTCACACCGGGGAGCTGTTTTTT. The V and J genes are TRBV5-8 and TRBJ2-2, with D unresolved. The CDR3 consists of 13 residues. Germline CDR1 SGHTS, CDR2 YDEGEE. Trimming pared 4 bases from V and 3 bases from J, leaving 7 bases between. Supplemented by reference TRBV5-8 and TRBJ2-2, the full variable domain reads EAGVTQSPTHLIKTRGQQATLRCSPISGHTSVYWYQQALGLGLQFLLWYDEGEERNRGNFPPRFSGRQFPNYSSELNVNALELEDSALYLCASSRGHTGELFFGEGSRLTVL.